Here is one TCR beta chain with its context. The antigen is undetermined. V was pared by 5 bases and J by 10 bases, with 8 bases of the junction left unmatched. In germline, CDR1 is SGHVS, CDR2 FQNEAQ. The CDR3 consists of 14 residues. The sample comes from a study of T cell responses to AZD1222 COVID-19 vaccine. General study findings and limits: Across the whole spike, CD4 TCRs peaked at regions 160-218 and 743-854. Repertoire collection took place solely once the T cell response had peaked. Clonal diversity was possibly underestimated; the donors were predominantly white British and more often female.

TCRdb's table, derived via immunoSEQ multiplex PCR, lists solely in-frame clones and lacks some. The sample yields fewer than 85,000 clones, around 87% seen once. Recipients boosted at about 4 weeks or about 12 weeks are pooled. The chain carries TRBV7-8 and TRBJ1-6; 7 bases line up with TRBD1. This sequence originates from an adult who received the AZD1222 COVID-19 vaccine. The material sequenced was peripheral blood, taken 28 days after the second AZD1222 dose. The CDR3 DNA reads TGTGCCAGCAGCCCGAACAGGGGAGCGTCACCCCTCCACTTT. This encodes CASSPNRGASPLHF.